Listed here are 26 T cell receptor beta chains from one sample, sequenced in a study of T cell repertoires in cytomegalovirus infection. TCRdb used MiXCR to reprocess the reads, holding one entry per CDR3 protein. The table lists about 89,000 distinct CDR3 sequences, about 29% of them singletons. For these TCRs, the target antigens are not known. This specimen was CD8+ T cells from cultured PBMCs, taken from culture after CMV antigen stimulation. The source of these receptors is a human donor in good health (CMV status not recorded). Some clones in this sample may be carry-over from other donors' samples.

This chain uses TRBV7-8 with TRBJ2-2, with TRBD2 matching over 7 bases. J lost 5 bases, V lost 3 bases, and 3 bases had no gene match. The germline V gene encodes CDR1 SGHVS and CDR2 FQNEAQ. This CDR3 is built from 14 residues. As DNA, the CDR3 is TGTGCCAGCAGCTTGGACGGGGGGACCGGGGAGCTGTTTTTT. Translation gives CASSLDGGTGELFF. Full variable domain (remainder filled in from reference TRBV7-8 and TRBJ2-2): GAGVSQSPRYKVAKRGQDVALRCDPISGHVSLFWYQQALGQGPEFLTYFQNEAQLDKSGLPSDRFFAERPEGSVSTLKIQRTQQEDSAVYLCASSLDGGTGELFFGEGSRLTVL.

This chain joins TRBV11-1 and TRBJ2-7; 10 bases fit TRBD2. In germline, CDR1 is SGHAT, CDR2 FQDESV (reference sequence). J gave up 2 bases and V 3 bases, and 4 bases lay outside the gene matches. The CDR3 has 15 residues. The CDR3: CASSLLAGEAYEQYF. CDR3 DNA sequence: TGTGCCAGCAGCTTGCTAGCGGGGGAAGCCTACGAGCAGTACTTC.

This chain links TRBV7-3 with TRBJ2-5; D remains ambiguous. The CDR3 spans 13 residues. With 8 bases removed from V and 1 base from J, the gap between germline ends came to 11 bases. Germline lookup yields CDR1 SGHTA and CDR2 FQGTGA. The CDR3 protein is CASAYGTQETQYF. The CDR3 nucleotides are TGTGCCAGCGCCTACGGCACCCAAGAGACCCAGTACTTC.

The chain recombines TRBV6-4 with TRBJ2-3; 10 bases agree with TRBD2. CDR1 is MRHNA, CDR2 SNTAGT, per germline. The CDR3 runs to 15 residues. J lost 1 base, V lost 3 bases, and 1 base had no gene match. The CDR3 loop is CASSDGTSGTDTQYF. The CDR3 nucleotides are TGTGCCAGCAGTGATGGGACTAGCGGCACAGATACGCAGTATTTT.

This chain joins TRBV27 and TRBJ2-2; D gene uncertain. V lost 0 bases and J 8 bases, leaving 13 bases between the germline ends. Germline loops: CDR1 MNHEY, CDR2 SMNVEV (reference sequence). CDR3 length equals 15 residues. The CDR3 sequence: CASSLSMSMGGELFF. Written as DNA, the CDR3 is TGTGCCAGCAGTTTATCGATGAGCATGGGGGGGGAGCTGTTTTTT.

In this sample, this clonotype turned up a few times. The chain uses TRBV29-1 and TRBJ2-7; 11 bases fit TRBD1. Trimming cost V 7 bases and J 3 bases; bases outside gene matches: 5. Per the germline V gene, CDR1 is SQVTM and CDR2 is ANQGSEA. The CDR3 runs to 13 residues. This chain's CDR3 is CSAAGTGGYEQYF. The DNA for the CDR3 is TGCAGCGCCGCCGGGACAGGGGGCTACGAGCAGTACTTC.

Only a few counts were recorded for this clonotype. The V gene is TRBV11-2, the J gene TRBJ1-1; D gene unclear. The CDR3 covers 13 residues. Germline values: CDR1 SGHAT, CDR2 FQNNGV. V was shortened by 2 bases and J by 4 bases, with 8 bases between the two germline ends. Here the CDR3 reads CASSLNEGTEAFF. The CDR3 nucleotides read TGTGCCAGCAGCTTAAATGAGGGCACTGAAGCTTTCTTT.

V usage is TRBV20-1 and J usage is TRBJ1-1, with TRBD1 matching 9 bases. Trimming removed 4 bases from V and 0 bases from J; junction bases left unmatched: 9. The CDR3 is 16 residues long. In germline, CDR1 is DFQATT, CDR2 SNEGSKA (reference sequence). The chain's CDR3 is CSAMFGQGFMNTEAFF. The DNA for the CDR3 is TGCAGTGCTATGTTCGGACAGGGGTTCATGAACACTGAAGCTTTCTTT.

This sequence joins TRBV3-1 and TRBJ2-7, with D unclear. V was cut by 0 bases and J by 0 bases, with 6 bases left in between. This CDR3 comprises 14 residues. Germline CDR1 reads LGHDT; CDR2 reads YNNKEL (reference sequence). DNA for the CDR3: TGTGCCAGCAGCCAAGACCGTTACTCCTACGAGCAGTACTTC. Protein sequence: CASSQDRYSYEQYF.

The chain uses TRBV6-6 and TRBJ2-3, with TRBD2 as a possible D gene (5 bases). Trimming stripped 6 bases from V and 0 bases from J, with 19 bases between. The CDR3 is made up of 17 amino acids. CDR1 and CDR2 (germline): MNHNY, SVGAGI (reference sequence). CDR3 in DNA: TGTGCCAGCAGCCACCAGAGGGTGGCCTCTAGCACAGATACGCAGTATTTT. It yields the protein CASSHQRVASSTDTQYF.

The chain couples TRBV7-8 to TRBJ2-5; D remains unclear. Trimming pared 5 bases from V and 5 bases from J, leaving 12 bases between. This CDR3 contains 13 residues. Per the germline V gene, CDR1 is SGHVS and CDR2 is FQNEAQ. The chain's CDR3 is CASSRSNGETQYF. For the CDR3, the DNA is TGTGCCAGCAGCCGTAGCAATGGGGAGACCCAGTACTTC.

This clonotype appeared a few times. The rearrangement links TRBV2 to TRBJ2-7; TRBD1 matches 7 bases. This CDR3 spans 14 amino acids. With V trimmed by 4 bases and J by 0 bases, 3 bases remained unmatched. Germline CDR1 is SNHLY and CDR2 is FYNNEI. The CDR3 region is CASSVGDSSYEQYF. The CDR3 nucleotides read TGTGCCAGCAGTGTCGGGGACAGCTCCTACGAGCAGTACTTC.

On this clonotype itself: A much larger clone sits a single nucleotide away, making a read error possible. This chain uses TRBV7-8 with TRBJ2-1, with TRBD2 matching 10 bases. Germline V gives CDR1 SGHVS, CDR2 FQNEAQ. J was trimmed by 2 bases and V by 6 bases; bases with no gene match: 7. This CDR3 is built from 16 residues. In nucleotides, the CDR3 is TGTGCCAGCAGATTGAGCGGGGGGGCTCCCTACAATGAGCAGTTCTTC. Its translation is CASRLSGGAPYNEQFF. The variable domain in full, with the rest retrieved from reference TRBV7-8 and TRBJ2-1, is GAGVSQSPRYKVAKRGQDVALRCDPISGHVSLFWYQQALGQGPEFLTYFQNEAQLDKSGLPSDRFFAERPEGSVSTLKIQRTQQEDSAVYLCASRLSGGAPYNEQFFGPGTRLTVL.

This clonotype was found many times. The rearrangement links TRBV4-1 to TRBJ1-1; unclear D gene. In germline, CDR1 is MGHRA, CDR2 YSYEKL. The CDR3 runs 14 residues. V lost 1 base, J lost 0 bases, and 6 bases lay in between. In DNA form, the CDR3 reads TGCGCCAGCAGCCAAGGACACATGAACACTGAAGCTTTCTTT. Residues: CASSQGHMNTEAFF.

This clonotype turned up a few times. The V gene is TRBV6-5, the J gene TRBJ1-1; 7 bases fit TRBD1. Losses at the gene ends were 2 bases for V and 7 bases for J; bases not matched to a gene: 10. This CDR3 has 15 residues. Germline-derived CDR1 and CDR2 are MNHEY and SVGAGI. The CDR3 DNA follows: TGTGCCAGCAGTTACGGGCAGGGGGTAGGAGATGAAGCTTTCTTT. Translating gives CASSYGQGVGDEAFF.

This clonotype was recorded once. The chain couples TRBV15 to TRBJ1-3; D is ambiguous. CDR1 and CDR2 from the germline V gene are LNHNV and YYDKDF (reference sequence). V shed 7 bases and J shed 3 bases, with 16 bases lying between them. The CDR3 runs 15 residues. This CDR3 reads CATNKPQDDGNTIYF. CDR3 nucleotide sequence: TGTGCCACCAACAAGCCTCAGGATGATGGAAACACCATATATTTT.

This clonotype was seen repeatedly, ten times or more. J is TRBJ1-1 and V is TRBV10-2; maybe TRBD1 (5 bases). V lost 4 bases, J lost 4 bases, and 10 bases lay in between. Germline lookup yields CDR1 WSHSY and CDR2 SAAADI. The CDR3 spans 13 residues. The CDR3 spells CASSVLRGTEAFF. The DNA for the CDR3 is TGCGCCAGCAGTGTCCTTAGGGGCACTGAAGCTTTCTTT.

The J gene is TRBJ2-5, the V gene TRBV7-8; 7 bases line up with TRBD1. Germline lookup yields CDR1 SGHVS and CDR2 FQNEAQ. This CDR3 region has 14 residues. V trimming: 5 bases; J trimming: 4 bases; junction bases outside the gene matches: 7. The DNA of the CDR3 is TGTGCCAGCAGCGATCGACAGGGAAGAGAGACCCAGTACTTC. Protein product: CASSDRQGRETQYF.

The J gene is TRBJ1-1, the V gene TRBV6-4; D unresolved. The germline V and J ends were trimmed by 5 bases and 2 bases, with 9 bases remaining between them. This CDR3 comprises 13 residues. Germline lookup yields CDR1 MRHNA and CDR2 SNTAGT. The CDR3 protein is CASSPESNTEAFF. CDR3 DNA: TGTGCCAGCAGTCCCGAATCTAACACTGAAGCTTTCTTT.

CDR3 in amino acids: CASSFRTGELFF. The CDR3 DNA sequence: TGTGCCAGCAGCTTCCGTACCGGGGAGCTGTTTTTT. The rearrangement joins TRBV9 to TRBJ2-2; D gene unclear. The CDR3 extends over 12 amino acids. The V and J ends lost 4 bases and 5 bases respectively, with 6 bases between them. Germline values: CDR1 SGDLS, CDR2 YYNGEE.

This clonotype was recorded a few times. The chain is built from TRBV6-5 and TRBJ1-1, with 8 bases that match TRBD1. V shed 0 bases, J shed 5 bases, and the junction held 5 bases outside the gene matches. The germline gives CDR1 MNHEY, CDR2 SVGAGI. This CDR3 has 15 residues. CDR3 residues: CASSYSTGGGTEAFF. The CDR3 bases are TGTGCCAGCAGTTACTCCACAGGGGGAGGGACTGAAGCTTTCTTT.

This clonotype was detected many times. In nucleotides, the CDR3 is TGCGCCAGCAGCTCGGAAGAGGGCTCCTACGAGCAGTACTTC. As protein: CASSSEEGSYEQYF. The chain joins TRBV5-1 to TRBJ2-7, with D perhaps TRBD2 (5 bases). CDR3 length equals 14 residues. V lost 3 bases to trimming and J lost 0 bases, with 10 bases between them. Germline-derived CDR1 and CDR2 are SGHRS and YFSETQ.

This clonotype was counted only a few times. V gene TRBV7-3 combines with J gene TRBJ1-1; possible D gene TRBD1, 5 bases. V dropped 5 bases and J dropped 1 base, with 14 bases sitting between them. The CDR3 runs to 15 residues. Germline V gene sequence: CDR1 SGHTA, CDR2 FQGTGA. The CDR3 bases are TGTGCCAGCAGCGGGGGGGGGGGGTCGAACACTGAAGCTTTCTTT. Encoded protein: CASSGGGGSNTEAFF.

This clonotype was counted between two and nine times. This chain connects TRBV5-4 to TRBJ2-7, with 7 bases fitting TRBD1. Germline V CDR1 and CDR2: SGHNT, YYREEE (reference sequence). V lost 1 base to trimming and J lost 1 base; unmatched junction nucleotides: 2. The CDR3 consists of 14 residues. The CDR3 spells CASSLTRGSYEQYF. In nucleotides, the CDR3 is TGTGCCAGCAGCTTGACCAGGGGGTCCTACGAGCAGTACTTC.

The chain employs TRBV14 and TRBJ2-2, with D unclear. With 2 bases removed from V and 6 bases from J, the gap between germline ends came to 10 bases. Germline CDR1 reads SGHDN; CDR2 reads FVKESK. The CDR3 has 14 residues. The CDR3, as DNA: TGTGCCAGCAGCCAACTGGAAACAGCCGGGGAGCTGTTTTTT. This translates into CASSQLETAGELFF.

In its sample, this clonotype was seen a few times. V and J are TRBV7-6 and TRBJ2-1; no reliable D call. Trimming took 5 bases from V and 0 from J, leaving 8 bases between them. CDR1 is SGHVS and CDR2 is FNYEAQ in the germline V gene. CDR3 length: 14 residues. The CDR3 reads CASSRASSYNEQFF. The CDR3 DNA is TGTGCCAGCAGCAGGGCAAGCTCCTACAATGAGCAGTTCTTC.